Each of the 5 T cell receptor beta chains below was sequenced from the same sample in a study of blood T cells in healthy people across ages. Primed by a sample-barcoded 5' primer and a J-beta primer mix, a second PCR proceeded for about 7 to 11 cycles. TCRdb recomputed calls from the 5' RACE reads with MiXCR, one row per CDR3 protein. This table holds approximately 810,000 distinct CDR3 sequences, around 28% found once. The sequenced material came from blood. The receptors originated from a woman at least 80 years old in good health.

This chain connects TRBV30 to TRBJ2-7; D may be TRBD2 (6 bases). The V gene lost 5 bases and the J gene lost 1 base, with 15 bases spanning the gap. This CDR3 region has 14 residues. Germline CDR1 GTSNPN, CDR2 SVGIG (reference sequence). The CDR3 protein is CAWGGWRGSYEQYF. The CDR3 DNA sequence: TGTGCCTGGGGTGGTTGGCGGGGTTCCTACGAGCAGTACTTC.

This clonotype was found many times. V is TRBV20-1 and J is TRBJ2-3; 9 bases are shared with TRBD2. Germline CDR1 and CDR2: DFQATT and SNEGSKA (reference sequence). The V gene end was trimmed by 5 bases and the J gene end by 2 bases; junction bases not matched to a gene: 8. The length of the CDR3 is 15 residues. CDR3 in amino acids: CSAPKLAGLTDTQYF. The CDR3 DNA sequence: TGCAGTGCTCCAAAGCTAGCGGGGCTCACAGATACGCAGTATTTT.

On this clonotype itself: A much larger clone lies a single base off, so this may be a read error. The chain links TRBV12-3 or TRBV12-4 to TRBJ1-1; TRBD1 might be the D (6 bases). The CDR3 length is 14 residues. This chain's CDR3 is CASSSSGAGTGAFF. CDR3 bases: TGTGCCAGCAGCTCCTCGGGGGCTGGGACTGGAGCTTTCTTT.

This clonotype has just one count. The V gene is TRBV7-9, the J gene TRBJ2-1; D is unclear. This CDR3 has 14 residues. The V gene lost 1 base and the J gene lost 5 bases, with 9 bases spanning the gap. Germline CDR1 and CDR2: SEHNR and FQNEAQ (reference sequence). The CDR3 sequence: CASSLVSRNNEQFF. CDR3 DNA: TGTGCCAGCAGCTTAGTGAGTCGAAACAATGAGCAGTTCTTC.

The CDR3 protein is CASSHREGGYEQYF. CDR3 in DNA: TGCGCCAGCAGCCATAGGGAGGGAGGATACGAGCAGTACTTC. This chain connects TRBV4-1 to TRBJ2-5, with 7 bases identical to TRBD2. The J call is in doubt because the DNA end fits TRBJ2-7 better. Germline values: CDR1 MGHRA, CDR2 YSYEKL. CDR3 length: 14 residues.